Given below is one T cell receptor (beta chain) in context. The sample belongs to a study of blood T cell repertoires in COVID-19. Across the study: Nucleic acid was either cDNA or gDNA, and it came from T cells, B-cell-depleted T cells, or PBMCs.

The assay was immunoSEQ multiplex PCR, and TCRdb's table has in-frame clones only and misses some. Of fewer than 250,000 clones listed, 81% are singletons. Per the germline V gene, CDR1 is SGHRS and CDR2 is YFSETQ. Trimming cost V 7 bases and J 4 bases, with 17 bases left between them. The CDR3 spans 15 residues. The TCR sequence derives from a woman aged 50 to 60 with acute COVID-19. Sequencing was carried out using PBMCs or T cells enriched from blood (not recorded which). The gene calls are TRBV5-1 and TRBJ2-2, with TRBD2 as a possible D gene (7 bases). CDR3 nucleotides: TGCGCCAGCTCCGGGTCGGGGGGCCCCACCGGGGAGCTGTTTTTT. It encodes CASSGSGGPTGELFF.